This TCR beta chain was recorded in a study of long-term antiretroviral therapy in people with HIV. V was shortened by 5 bases and J by 8 bases, with 12 bases between the two germline ends. This CDR3 contains 13 residues. The V gene's germline CDR1 is SNHLY and CDR2 FYNNEI. With survey level as its setting, the immunoSEQ assay was v3.0. Sequencing of each sample targeted about 35,000-50,000 T-cell genomes. Data came from immunoSEQ multiplex PCR; TCRdb stores just in-frame clones and leaves some out. The sample comprises some 19,000 clones, roughly 80% of which are singletons, and about 8.6% rests with the top ten. General observations from the study: The clones with expansion before ART were dominant in the repertoire at all time points. ART adherence, viral resistance and therapy changes were undocumented. Versus controls, repertoires in people with HIV had narrower CDR3 length ranges.

Remarks on this clone: As yet, its antigen is unknown.

The clonotype comes from a man between 18 and 35 years old with HIV. The sample was unsorted PBMCs, taken 0.9 years after starting antiretroviral therapy. The chain carries TRBV2 and TRBJ1-4, with D possibly TRBD1 on 5 matching bases. CDR3 residues: CASSTGTPEKLFF. The CDR3 bases are TGTGCCAGCAGTACCGGGACGCCGGAAAAACTGTTTTTT.